A single T cell receptor (beta chain) is shown here with its context. The antigen is undetermined. This record comes from a study of shared clonotypes between healthy human individuals. Study-wide results and caveats: Memory subsets had estimated richness that was generally smaller than that of naive subsets.

About 200 ng DNA, 30,000 or so T cell genomes, went into each sorted-subset replicate PCR. The method was immunoSEQ multiplex PCR; TCRdb's version includes in-frame clones alone and lacks a portion of them. The repertoire holds roughly 110,000 clones, with about 71% as singletons. V lost 3 bases to trimming and J lost 1 base; unmatched junction nucleotides: 3. The CDR3 sequence is 15 residues long. Germline values: CDR1 SEHNR, CDR2 FQNEAQ (reference sequence). Sequencing was carried out using memory CD8+ T cells sorted from blood. Subset specified: CD45RO+ cells pooled with CCR7-negative TemRA cells. The rearrangement uses TRBV7-9 and TRBJ2-3; 8 nucleotides align to TRBD2. This clonotype was sampled from a young woman in good health. CDR3 loop: CASSLASGRTDTQYF. The CDR3 DNA reads TGTGCCAGCAGCTTGGCTAGCGGGCGCACAGATACGCAGTATTTT.